These T cell receptor beta chains were read from a single sample in a study of shared clonotypes between healthy human individuals. Only in-frame clones appear in the TCRdb table, and some are missing; sequencing was by immunoSEQ multiplex PCR. The sample carries 2 million to 3 million clones, 80% to 95% recorded once. Input material: naive CD4+ T cells from PBMCs. The receptor source for this set is a man aged 18 to 29 in good health. Some clones in this sample may be carry-over from other donors' samples. Each CDR3 is given with its conserved first and last residue. A D gene is named only where the DNA matches it firmly. Clone size is shown for a subset of rows, as once, few, many or a class of expanded clone.

TRBJ2-1 | TRBD2 | TRBV5-4 | - | TGTGCCAGCAGCTTGGTTGAGACTAGCGGGAGGGATGAGCAGTTCTTC | CASSLVETSGRDEQFF
TRBJ2-3 | - | TRBV28 | - | TGTGCCAGCAGGGGCAGGAGCACAGATACGCAGTATTTT | CASRGRSTDTQYF
TRBJ2-7 | - | TRBV5-8 | - | TGTGCCAGCAGGGTGGCACCCGGGGACTACGAGCAGTACTTC | CASRVAPGDYEQYF
TRBJ2-3 | - | TRBV7-6 | - | TGTGCCAGCAGCCGGGCTGTAACCAGCACAGATACGCAGTATTTT | CASSRAVTSTDTQYF
TRBJ2-5 | TRBD2 | TRBV10-3 | - | TGTGCCATCAGTGGTTGGGGGGGAGAGACCCAGTACTTC | CAISGWGGETQYF
TRBJ2-7 | - | TRBV18 | - | TGTGCCAGCTCACCACAGGGGTTGTCCTACGAGCAGTACTTC | CASSPQGLSYEQYF
TRBJ1-1 | - | TRBV19 | - | TGTGCCAGTAGTTCAATCCCAGGGTCTCACAACACTGAAGCTTTCTTT | CASSSIPGSHNTEAFF
TRBJ2-7 | - | TRBV2 | - | TGTGCCAGCAGCGCGACGGGCTCCTACGAGCAGTACTTC | CASSATGSYEQYF
TRBJ2-3 | - | TRBV19 | - | TGTGCCAGTAGTACCCCTGAAGGCAGCACAGATACGCAGTATTTT | CASSTPEGSTDTQYF
TRBJ2-2 | - | TRBV7-2 | - | TGTGCCAGCAGCCCTTTGGGTAGCACCGGGGAGCTGTTTTTT | CASSPLGSTGELFF
TRBJ2-7 | TRBD2 | TRBV28 | - | TGTGCCAGCAGTACGGGGGGGCCTAGCAGGTTACGAGGGCAGTACTTC | CASSTGGPSRLRGQYF
TRBJ1-1 | TRBD1 | TRBV11-3 | - | TGTGCCAGCAGCTTAGTAGCAGGGGGCGACACTGAAGCTTTCTTT | CASSLVAGGDTEAFF
TRBJ2-7 | - | TRBV5-6 | - | TGTGCCAGCAGCTTGAATAGGTGGGGTGCCAGCCGCTCCTACGAGCAGTACTTC | CASSLNRWGASRSYEQYF
TRBJ1-1 | - | TRBV18 | - | TGTGCCAGCTCACTCGAAGAGGGGTCCGGGCTTTCATCGGAAGCTTTCTTT | CASSLEEGSGLSSEAFF
TRBJ1-1 | - | TRBV19 | - | TGTGCCAGTAGTATTTTGCGAGAAGCTTTCTTT | CASSILREAFF
TRBJ2-3 | TRBD2 | TRBV28 | - | TGTGCCAGCAGTTTATGGGGATTGGGCGGGAGGTCCTCTAGCACAGATACGCAGTATTTT | CASSLWGLGGRSSSTDTQYF
TRBJ2-7 | TRBD2 | TRBV29-1 | once | TGCAGCGTTGGACTAGCGGGAGTCCACGAGCAGTACTTC | CSVGLAGVHEQYF
TRBJ2-2 | - | TRBV19 | - | TGTGCCAGTAGTGCCCGGGGCAGGCGATACACCGGGGAGCTGTTTTTT | CASSARGRRYTGELFF
TRBJ2-3 | - | TRBV28 | - | TGTGCCAGCAGCGCGGGGACAGATACGCAGTATTTT | CASSAGTDTQYF
TRBJ2-5 | - | TRBV15 | - | TGTGCCACCAGCTACGGGGAAGAGACCCAGTACTTC | CATSYGEETQYF
TRBJ1-5 | - | TRBV27 | - | TGTGCCAGCAGTTTAACGCGGGGCGCCGGTAGCAATCAGCCCCAGCATTTT | CASSLTRGAGSNQPQHF
TRBJ2-2 | - | TRBV21-1 | - | TGTGCCAGCAGCAAAGCCCACGCCCCTAACACCGGGGAGCTGTTTTTT | CASSKAHAPNTGELFF
TRBJ2-7 | TRBD2 | TRBV5-1 | - | TGCGCCAGCAGCAAACTAGCGACAAGCTCCTACGAGCAGTACTTC | CASSKLATSSYEQYF
TRBJ2-3 | TRBD1 | TRBV7-3 | - | TGTGCCAGCAGCTTAACCCGAGACAGGGGTATCGATACGCAGTATTTT | CASSLTRDRGIDTQYF
TRBJ2-7 | TRBD2 | TRBV7-9 | - | TGTGCCAGCAGCTTAGTGACTAGCGGGAGCTACGAGCAGTACTTC | CASSLVTSGSYEQYF
TRBJ1-6 | - | TRBV19 | - | TGTGCCAGTAGTACCCTTCTGGGAAATTCACCCCTCCACTTT | CASSTLLGNSPLHF
TRBJ2-1 | TRBD2 | TRBV11-2 | - | TGTGCCAGCAGCTTAGGTTCCAGCGGGAGGGCCCGGAATGAGCAGTTCTTC | CASSLGSSGRARNEQFF
TRBJ1-6 | - | TRBV6-5 | once | TGTGCCAGCAGCTTGGGTCGGTATAATTCACCCCTCCACTTT | CASSLGRYNSPLHF
TRBJ1-5 | - | TRBV6-5 | - | TGTGCCAGCAGTTACGGGCGTTATAATCAGCCCCAGCATTTT | CASSYGRYNQPQHF
TRBJ2-7 | - | TRBV5-8 | - | TGTGCCAGCAGCTTGGTTCGGTCGGCCTATTACGAGCAGTACTTC | CASSLVRSAYYEQYF
TRBJ2-1 | TRBD2 | TRBV19 | - | TGTGCCAGTAGTTCGGGGGGGCCCTACAATGAGCAGTTCTTC | CASSSGGPYNEQFF
TRBJ2-7 | - | TRBV2 | - | TGTGCCAGCAGGAACAGGGCCTACGAGCAGTACTTC | CASRNRAYEQYF
TRBJ2-1 | - | TRBV12-5 | - | TGTGCTAGTGGTTTAGTTCACAATGAGCAGTTCTTC | CASGLVHNEQFF
TRBJ2-7 | TRBD1 | TRBV27 | once | TGCGTAGGACAGGTGATCTACGAGCAGTACTTC | CVGQVIYEQYF
TRBJ2-3 | TRBD2 | TRBV5-6 | - | TGTGCCAGCAGCTTGGCCGGGACTAGCGTGGCAGATACGCAGTATTTT | CASSLAGTSVADTQYF
TRBJ2-7 | - | TRBV5-6 | - | TGTGCCAGCAGTATGTATGGGGGGTACGAGCAGTACTTC | CASSMYGGYEQYF
TRBJ2-7 | TRBD2 | TRBV28 | once | TGTGCCAGCACTAGCGGACCCTCCTACGAGCAGTACTTC | CASTSGPSYEQYF
TRBJ2-1 | TRBD1 | TRBV15 | - | TGTGCCACCAGCAGATCCCCCCGACAGGGCTACAATGAGCAGTTCTTC | CATSRSPRQGYNEQFF
TRBJ2-3 | TRBD2 | TRBV11-2 | - | TGTGCCAGCAGCTTAGGGTCCCTAGCGGGAGGAACAGATACGCAGTATTTT | CASSLGSLAGGTDTQYF
TRBJ2-7 | - | TRBV5-1 | - | TGCGCCAGCAGCCCATACCGTCCGGGCGACGAGCAGTACTTC | CASSPYRPGDEQYF
TRBJ2-1 | - | TRBV28 | - | TGTGCCAGCAATTCGGCAGGTTGGGGCAATGAGCAGTTCTTC | CASNSAGWGNEQFF
TRBJ2-7 | - | TRBV18 | - | TGTGCCAGCTCACCACACGACGAGCAGTACTTC | CASSPHDEQYF
TRBJ1-2 | - | TRBV14 | - | TGTGCCAGCAGCCAGGGAACAAACTATGGCTACACCTTC | CASSQGTNYGYTF
TRBJ1-3 | - | TRBV5-1 | - | TGCGCCAGCAGCTTGGGCCAGCCTGGAAACACCATATATTTT | CASSLGQPGNTIYF
TRBJ2-3 | - | TRBV9 | - | TGTGCCAGCAGCGCGCAAGTCGGGACACTCGATACGCAGTATTTT | CASSAQVGTLDTQYF
TRBJ2-3 | - | TRBV5-6 | - | TGTGCCAGCAGCTTCTTCCGGGACAAAGGCCCAGATACGCAGTATTTT | CASSFFRDKGPDTQYF
TRBJ1-1 | TRBD1 | TRBV5-6 | - | TGTGCCAGCAGCCAGACCACAGGGGAGGGCACTGAAGCTTTCTTT | CASSQTTGEGTEAFF
TRBJ1-1 | - | TRBV7-8 | once | TGTGCCAGCAGCTTAGTTCAGGGCATGGTCACTGAAGCTTTCTTT | CASSLVQGMVTEAFF
TRBJ2-7 | - | TRBV30 | - | TGTGCCTGGAGTGTTGGAGGGAGGATCTACGAGCAGTACTTC | CAWSVGGRIYEQYF
TRBJ1-2 | - | TRBV28 | - | TGTGCCAGCACCTTTCAAAGGGGGTATGGCTACACCTTC | CASTFQRGYGYTF
TRBJ1-4 | - | TRBV6-1 | - | TGTGCCAGCAGTGGAAGCGGGACCAGGGATGAAAAACTGTTTTTT | CASSGSGTRDEKLFF
TRBJ2-4 | - | TRBV28 | - | TGTGCCAGCAGGCGTACGGGGGTAGCCAAAAACATTCAGTACTTC | CASRRTGVAKNIQYF
TRBJ2-2 | - | TRBV18 | - | TGTGCCAGCTCACCACCGGTCGGGACCCGGAACACCGGGGAGCTGTTTTTT | CASSPPVGTRNTGELFF
TRBJ2-7 | TRBD2 | TRBV27 | - | TGTGCCAGCAGCCGACTAGCGGGAGGCTACGAGCAGTACTTC | CASSRLAGGYEQYF
TRBJ2-1 | TRBD2 | TRBV18 | - | TGTGCCAGCTCACGAACCCGACTAGCGGGAGATGACAATGAGCAGTTCTTC | CASSRTRLAGDDNEQFF
TRBJ2-3 | - | TRBV5-1 | - | TGCGCCAGCAGCTTTTCTGGGGGCGGCACAGATACGCAGTATTTT | CASSFSGGGTDTQYF
TRBJ1-1 | - | TRBV7-9 | - | TGTGCCAGCAGCCGGGTCTACAACTACAAGGGGGAGGAGGGCACTGAAGCTTTCTTT | CASSRVYNYKGEEGTEAFF
TRBJ2-5 | - | TRBV7-8 | - | TGTGCCAGCAGCTTGGTCACAGGGTATGTAGAGACCCAGTACTTC | CASSLVTGYVETQYF
TRBJ1-1 | - | TRBV30 | - | TGTGCCTGCGCAGACGGAAACACTGAAGCTTTCTTT | CACADGNTEAFF